The T cell receptor (beta chain) under discussion was sequenced for a study of blood T cell repertoires in COVID-19. Study-level information: Researchers got acute and convalescent COVID-19 samples from the United States, Italy and Spain. PBMCs, B-cell-depleted T cells, or T cells provided the cDNA or gDNA that made up the material.

Original processing notes: Counts of nucleated cells, estimated from reference gene primer amplification, were obtained. Here immunoSEQ multiplex PCR was the method, and the copy in TCRdb shows in-frame clones only, minus some. The V and J calls and clone size were taken over from that table, and D and trimming were inferred from the DNA. Here the sample spans some 56,000 clones, over 75% being singletons. This clone was counted between two and nine times. The CDR3 sequence is 13 residues long. In germline, CDR1 is SGHRS, CDR2 YFSETQ. The ends were cut back, 4 bases at V and 4 bases at J, with 11 bases in the middle.

What was sequenced was peripheral blood. J is TRBJ1-2 and V is TRBV5-1, with D tentatively TRBD1 (5 bases). The TCR comes from a man in his 60s with acute or convalescent COVID-19. The CDR3 reads CASSGDSIYGYTF. The CDR3 region has the DNA TGCGCCAGCAGCGGTGACAGTATCTATGGCTACACCTTC.